The 8 T cell receptor beta chains below all came from one sample that was sequenced in a study of cytomegalovirus exposure and HLA in healthy donors. With 60 Vbeta and 13 Jbeta primers, the PCR was carried out. Sequencing used immunoSEQ multiplex PCR; TCRdb keeps in-frame clones, though not all of them. This sample has about 140,000 clones, with 65% to 85% found just once. Material: PBMCs. The receptors shown here come from a man in his fifties in good health and CMV-seronegative.

The J gene is TRBJ1-2, the V gene TRBV6-4, with 8 bases fitting TRBD1. Germline CDR1 is MRHNA and CDR2 is SNTAGT. This CDR3 has 15 amino acids. Trimming cost V 0 bases and J 6 bases; bases outside gene matches: 6. The CDR3 loop is CASSDSPDRVDGYTF. The CDR3 DNA sequence: TGTGCCAGCAGTGACTCCCCGGACAGGGTGGATGGCTACACCTTC.

This sequence joins TRBV28 and TRBJ2-3, with D maybe TRBD1 (6 bases). Trimming stripped 7 bases from V and 3 bases from J, with 14 bases between. Germline V gives CDR1 MDHEN, CDR2 SYDVKM. The CDR3 is 14 residues long. For the CDR3, the DNA is TGTGCCAGCAATCGTCGCACAGGGACAGATACGCAGTATTTT. Its protein product is CASNRRTGTDTQYF.

This chain uses TRBV20-1 with TRBJ1-2, with a possible D match to TRBD1 (6 bases). This CDR3 has 11 amino acids. Germline assignment: CDR1 DFQATT and CDR2 SNEGSKA (reference sequence). The V end was cut by 6 bases, the J end by 7 bases, with 12 bases between. The chain's CDR3 is CSAPRGSGYTF. CDR3 sequence (DNA): TGCAGTGCCCCTAGGGGGTCTGGCTACACCTTC.

The gene calls are TRBV14 and TRBJ1-1; no firm D call. The CDR3 extends over 13 amino acids. V was pared by 1 base and J by 4 bases, with 7 bases between. The germline gives CDR1 SGHDN, CDR2 FVKESK. The CDR3 coding sequence is TGTGCCAGCAGCCAAGGGCCGGGCACTGAAGCTTTCTTT. Translation: CASSQGPGTEAFF.

V is TRBV4-1 and J is TRBJ1-4; a weak D match, TRBD1 (6 bases). Between the trimmed V and J ends, which lost 0 bases and 6 bases, there was a span of 17 bases. CDR3 length equals 17 residues. The germline CDR1 and CDR2 sequences are MGHRA and YSYEKL. The CDR3 loop reads CASSQDRRGGLDEKLFF. CDR3 bases: TGCGCCAGCAGCCAAGATCGGAGGGGGGGGCTTGATGAAAAACTGTTTTTT.

The chain is built from TRBV6-1 and TRBJ1-5; 7 positions agree with TRBD1. The germline V gene encodes CDR1 MNHNS and CDR2 SASEGT. V dropped 2 bases and J dropped 5; count of bases not matched to a gene: 12. CDR3 size: 17 residues. In DNA, the CDR3 is TGTGCCAGCAGTGAAACAGGGGTGAGGGCTTATTATCAGCCCCAGCATTTT. Amino acids: CASSETGVRAYYQPQHF.

Worth noting for this clone: The germline gene is not matched at one end of the junction; a read error may be the cause. V is TRBV5-5 and J is TRBJ2-7, with 8 bases fitting TRBD1. The CDR3 has 12 residues. Germline-derived CDR1 and CDR2 are SGHKS and YYEKEE (reference sequence). The CDR3 is CASSFRTGLPRF. DNA of the CDR3: TGTGCCAGCAGCTTTAGGACAGGGCTCCCCAGATTC.

The V and J genes are TRBV27 and TRBJ2-2; 9 bases agree with TRBD1. J lost 0 bases, V lost 8 bases, and 1 base had no gene match. The CDR3 sequence is 14 residues long. Germline CDR1 MNHEY, CDR2 SMNVEV (reference sequence). The CDR3 sequence: CASGTGPNTGELFF. In nucleotides, the CDR3 is TGTGCCAGCGGGACAGGGCCGAACACCGGGGAGCTGTTTTTT.